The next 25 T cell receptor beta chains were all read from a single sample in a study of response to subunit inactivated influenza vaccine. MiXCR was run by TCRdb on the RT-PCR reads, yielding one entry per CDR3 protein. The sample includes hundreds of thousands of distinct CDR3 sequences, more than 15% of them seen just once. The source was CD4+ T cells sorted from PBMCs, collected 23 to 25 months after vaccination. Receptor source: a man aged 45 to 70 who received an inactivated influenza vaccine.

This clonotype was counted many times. CDR3 sequence (DNA): TGTGCCAGCAGCCGGACACAGGGTACGGGCACTGAAGCTTTCTTT. Amino acid sequence: CASSRTQGTGTEAFF. The V call is TRBV6-2 or TRBV6-3, the J call TRBJ1-1, with a tentative D call TRBD1 (6 bases). The CDR3 consists of 15 residues. CDR1 is MNHEY and CDR2 is SVGEGT in the germline V gene. V shed 6 bases and J shed 4 bases, with 18 bases lying between them.

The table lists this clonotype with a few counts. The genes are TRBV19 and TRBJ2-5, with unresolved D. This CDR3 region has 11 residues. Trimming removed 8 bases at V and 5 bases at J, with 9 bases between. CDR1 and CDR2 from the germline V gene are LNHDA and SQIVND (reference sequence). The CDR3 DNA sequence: TGTGCCAGTTCCATGACGGAGACCCAGTACTTC. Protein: CASSMTETQYF.

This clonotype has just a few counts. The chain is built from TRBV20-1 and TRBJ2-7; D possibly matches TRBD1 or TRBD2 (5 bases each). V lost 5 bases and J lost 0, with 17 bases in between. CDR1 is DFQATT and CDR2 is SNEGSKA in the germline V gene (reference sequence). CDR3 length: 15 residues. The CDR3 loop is CSAGNRDVPSYEQYF. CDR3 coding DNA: TGCAGTGCTGGGAACCGGGACGTGCCCTCCTACGAGCAGTACTTC.

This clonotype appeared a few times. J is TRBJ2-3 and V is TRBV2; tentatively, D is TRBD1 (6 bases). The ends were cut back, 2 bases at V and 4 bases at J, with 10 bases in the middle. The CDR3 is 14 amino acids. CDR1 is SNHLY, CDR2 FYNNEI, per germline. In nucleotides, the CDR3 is TGTGCCAGCAGTGAATCCGCAGGGGCAGATACGCAGTATTTT. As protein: CASSESAGADTQYF. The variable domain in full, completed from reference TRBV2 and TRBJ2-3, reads EPEVTQTPSHQVTQMGQEVILRCVPISNHLYFYWYRQILGQKVEFLVSFYNNEISEKSEIFDDQFSVERPDGSNFTLKIRSTKLEDSAMYFCASSESAGADTQYFGPGTRLTVL.

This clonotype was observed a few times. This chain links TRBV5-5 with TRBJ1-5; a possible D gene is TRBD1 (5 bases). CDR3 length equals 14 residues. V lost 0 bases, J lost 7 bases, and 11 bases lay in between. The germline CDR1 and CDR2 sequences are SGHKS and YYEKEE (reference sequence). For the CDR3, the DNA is TGTGCCAGCAGCTTGGAAAGGGGAAGGCAGCCCCAGCATTTT. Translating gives CASSLERGRQPQHF.

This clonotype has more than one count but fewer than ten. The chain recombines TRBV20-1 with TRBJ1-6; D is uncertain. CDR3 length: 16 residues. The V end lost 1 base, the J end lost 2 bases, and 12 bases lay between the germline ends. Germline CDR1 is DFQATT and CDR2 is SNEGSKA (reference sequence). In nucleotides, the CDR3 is TGCAGTGCTAGAGGGACGCGGTGGACCTATAATTCACCCCTCCACTTT. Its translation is CSARGTRWTYNSPLHF.

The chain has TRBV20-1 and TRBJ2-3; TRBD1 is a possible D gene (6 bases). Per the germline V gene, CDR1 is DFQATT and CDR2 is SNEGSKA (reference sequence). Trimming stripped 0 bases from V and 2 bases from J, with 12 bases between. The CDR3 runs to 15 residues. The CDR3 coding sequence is TGCAGTGCTAGAGATCAGGGGACCAACACAGATACGCAGTATTTT. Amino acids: CSARDQGTNTDTQYF.

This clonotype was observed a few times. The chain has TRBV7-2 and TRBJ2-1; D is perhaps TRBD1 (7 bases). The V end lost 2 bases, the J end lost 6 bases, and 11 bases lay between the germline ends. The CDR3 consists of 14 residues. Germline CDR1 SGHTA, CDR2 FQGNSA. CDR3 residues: CASSLSQGGNEQFF. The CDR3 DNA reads TGTGCCAGCAGCTTATCCCAGGGGGGCAATGAGCAGTTCTTC.

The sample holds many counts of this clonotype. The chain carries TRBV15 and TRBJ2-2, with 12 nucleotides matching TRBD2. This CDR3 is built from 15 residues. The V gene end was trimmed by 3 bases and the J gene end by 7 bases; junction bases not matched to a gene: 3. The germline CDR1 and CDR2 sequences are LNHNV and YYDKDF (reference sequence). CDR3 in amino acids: CATSRLAGGLGELFF. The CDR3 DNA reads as TGTGCCACCAGCAGGCTAGCGGGAGGGCTCGGGGAGCTGTTTTTT.

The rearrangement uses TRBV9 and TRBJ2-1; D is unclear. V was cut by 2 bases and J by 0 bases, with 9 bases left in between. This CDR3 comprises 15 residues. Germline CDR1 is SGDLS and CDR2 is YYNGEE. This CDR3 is CASSVQFDSYNEQFF. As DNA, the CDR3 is TGTGCCAGCAGCGTCCAGTTTGACTCCTACAATGAGCAGTTCTTC.

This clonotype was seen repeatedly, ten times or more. The CDR3 DNA follows: TGTGCCAGCAGCTCACCCCATCGTTCGTCCTACAATGAGCAGTTCTTC. Translated, it gives CASSSPHRSSYNEQFF. The J gene is TRBJ2-1, the V gene TRBV5-6; D call uncertain. CDR1 SGHDT and CDR2 YYEEEE come from the germline V gene. The CDR3 length is 16 residues. The germline V and J ends were trimmed by 3 bases and 1 base, with 14 bases remaining between them. Variable domain in full (rest from reference TRBV5-6 and TRBJ2-1): DAGVTQSPTHLIKTRGQQVTLRCSPKSGHDTVSWYQQALGQGPQFIFQYYEEEERQRGNFPDRFSGHQFPNYSSELNVNALLLGDSALYLCASSSPHRSSYNEQFFGPGTRLTVL.

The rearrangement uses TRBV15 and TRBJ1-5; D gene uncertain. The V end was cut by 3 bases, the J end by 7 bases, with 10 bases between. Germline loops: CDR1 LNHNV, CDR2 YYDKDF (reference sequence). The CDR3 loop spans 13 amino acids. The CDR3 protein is CATSRKGEQPQHF. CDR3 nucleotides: TGTGCCACCAGCAGGAAGGGAGAACAGCCCCAGCATTTT.

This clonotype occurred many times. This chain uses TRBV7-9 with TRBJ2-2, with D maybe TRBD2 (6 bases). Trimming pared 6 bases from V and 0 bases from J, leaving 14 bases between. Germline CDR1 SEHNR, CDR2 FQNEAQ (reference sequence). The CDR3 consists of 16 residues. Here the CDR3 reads CASRARRGPNTGELFF. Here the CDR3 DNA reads TGTGCCAGCAGGGCGAGGCGGGGCCCGAACACCGGGGAGCTGTTTTTT.

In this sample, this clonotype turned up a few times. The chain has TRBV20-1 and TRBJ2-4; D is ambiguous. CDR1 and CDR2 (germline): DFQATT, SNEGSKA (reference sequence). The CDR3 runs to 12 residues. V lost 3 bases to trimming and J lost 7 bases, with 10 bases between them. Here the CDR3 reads CSASQNMNIQYF. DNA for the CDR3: TGCAGTGCTAGCCAGAACATGAACATTCAGTACTTC.

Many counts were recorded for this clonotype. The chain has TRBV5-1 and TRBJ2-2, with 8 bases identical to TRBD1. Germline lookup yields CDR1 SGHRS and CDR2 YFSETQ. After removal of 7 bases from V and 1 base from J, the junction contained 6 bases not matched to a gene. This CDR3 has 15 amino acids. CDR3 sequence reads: CASERTGGNTGELFF. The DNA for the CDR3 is TGCGCCAGCGAGAGAACAGGGGGGAACACCGGGGAGCTGTTTTTT.

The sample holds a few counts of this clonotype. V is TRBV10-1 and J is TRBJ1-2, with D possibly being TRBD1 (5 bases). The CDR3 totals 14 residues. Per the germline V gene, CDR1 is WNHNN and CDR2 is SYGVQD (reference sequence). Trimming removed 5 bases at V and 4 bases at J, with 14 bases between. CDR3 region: CASSNDRSLYGYTF. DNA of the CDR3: TGCGCCAGCAGTAATGACAGAAGCCTCTATGGCTACACCTTC.

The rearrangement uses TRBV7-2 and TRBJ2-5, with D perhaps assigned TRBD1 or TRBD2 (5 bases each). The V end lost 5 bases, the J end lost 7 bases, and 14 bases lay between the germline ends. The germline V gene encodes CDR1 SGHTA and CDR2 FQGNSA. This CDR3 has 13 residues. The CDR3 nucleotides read TGTGCCAGCAGCCTTAGGGACCCTCCGACCCAGTACTTC. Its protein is CASSLRDPPTQYF.

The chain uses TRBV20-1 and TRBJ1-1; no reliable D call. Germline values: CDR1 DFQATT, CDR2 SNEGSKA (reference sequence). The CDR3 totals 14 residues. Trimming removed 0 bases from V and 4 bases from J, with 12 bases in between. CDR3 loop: CSARDPRESTEAFF. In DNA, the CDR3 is TGCAGTGCTAGAGATCCCCGGGAAAGCACTGAAGCTTTCTTT.

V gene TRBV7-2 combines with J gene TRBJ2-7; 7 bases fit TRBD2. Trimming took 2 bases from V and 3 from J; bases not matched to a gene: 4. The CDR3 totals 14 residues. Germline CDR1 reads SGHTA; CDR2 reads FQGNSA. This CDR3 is CASSLLAVVYEQYF. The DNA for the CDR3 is TGTGCCAGCAGCTTACTAGCGGTAGTCTACGAGCAGTACTTC. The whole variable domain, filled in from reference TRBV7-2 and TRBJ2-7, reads GAGVSQSPSNKVTEKGKDVELRCDPISGHTALYWYRQSLGQGLEFLIYFQGNSAPDKSGLPSDRFSAERTGGSVSTLTIQRTQQEDSAVYLCASSLLAVVYEQYFGPGTRLTVT.

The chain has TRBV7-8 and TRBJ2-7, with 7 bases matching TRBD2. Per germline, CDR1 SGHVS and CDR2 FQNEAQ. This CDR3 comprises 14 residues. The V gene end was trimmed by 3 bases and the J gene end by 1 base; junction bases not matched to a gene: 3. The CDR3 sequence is CASSFLAVSYEQYF. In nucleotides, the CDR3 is TGTGCCAGCAGCTTTCTAGCGGTATCCTACGAGCAGTACTTC.

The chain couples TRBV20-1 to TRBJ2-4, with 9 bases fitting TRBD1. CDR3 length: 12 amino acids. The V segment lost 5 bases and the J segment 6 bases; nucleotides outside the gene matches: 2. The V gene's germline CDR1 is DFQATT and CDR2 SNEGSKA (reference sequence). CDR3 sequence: CSAAGQGNIQYF. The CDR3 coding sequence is TGCAGTGCTGCGGGACAGGGAAACATTCAGTACTTC.

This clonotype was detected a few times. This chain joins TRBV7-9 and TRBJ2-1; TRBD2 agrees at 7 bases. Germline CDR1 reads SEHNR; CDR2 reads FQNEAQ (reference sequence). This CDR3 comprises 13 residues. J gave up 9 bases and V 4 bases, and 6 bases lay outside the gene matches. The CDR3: CASSSSGKGEQFF. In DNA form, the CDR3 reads TGTGCCAGCAGCTCGAGCGGGAAGGGTGAGCAGTTCTTC. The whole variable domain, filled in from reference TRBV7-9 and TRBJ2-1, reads DTGVSQNPRHKITKRGQNVTFRCDPISEHNRLYWYRQTLGQGPEFLTYFQNEAQLEKSRLLSDRFSAERPKGSFSTLEIQRTEQGDSAMYLCASSSSGKGEQFFGPGTRLTVL.

CDR3 protein: CASTSGTGVETQYF. Here the CDR3 DNA reads TGTGCCAGTACCTCCGGGACAGGGGTGGAGACCCAGTACTTC. This chain joins TRBV19 and TRBJ2-5; 10 positions agree with TRBD1. J lost 5 bases, V lost 7 bases, and 7 bases had no gene match. The CDR3 consists of 14 residues. The germline V gene encodes CDR1 LNHDA and CDR2 SQIVND (reference sequence).

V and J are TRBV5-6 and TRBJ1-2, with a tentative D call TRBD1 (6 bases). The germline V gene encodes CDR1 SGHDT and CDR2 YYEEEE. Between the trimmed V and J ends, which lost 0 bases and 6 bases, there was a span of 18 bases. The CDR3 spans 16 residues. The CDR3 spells CASSLAATGNLNGYTF. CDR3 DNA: TGTGCCAGCAGCTTGGCCGCGACAGGAAACTTAAATGGCTACACCTTC.

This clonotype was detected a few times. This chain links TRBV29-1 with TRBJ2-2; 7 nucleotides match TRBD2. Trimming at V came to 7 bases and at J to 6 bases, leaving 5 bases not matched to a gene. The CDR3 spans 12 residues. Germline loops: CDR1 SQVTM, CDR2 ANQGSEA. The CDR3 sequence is CSAERGPGELFF. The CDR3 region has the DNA TGCAGCGCCGAGCGGGGTCCCGGGGAGCTGTTTTTT.